This T cell receptor beta chain came from a study of PD-L1 blockade in urothelial cancer (dated by TCRdb to 2016 to 2017). Regarding the research as a whole: Therapy was started in the mid-2010s for all patients, and atezolizumab 1,200 mg was administered intravenously every 3 weeks. About 85% of the roughly 29 patients were identified as males with urothelial cancer of bladder origin, and a prior smoking history was reported by 18 of 29 patients. An ECOG performance status of 0 or 1 was recorded for the patients, and 0 to 3 prior chemotherapy regimens had been received by the patients. Blood samples were analyzed at 3 weeks after treatment start (second dose) and at 6 weeks after treatment start. Blood samples gave median yields of around 150,000 T cells and 80,000 or so unique TCRs, along with a median clonality of about 0.084. Somatic, immune and clinical correlates of response to PD-L1 blockade with atezolizumab in urothelial cancer were the focus of an exploratory multi-omic analysis. Pretreatment tumor samples, along with matched peripheral blood serially collected before and after atezolizumab treatment, were subjected to TCR sequencing. Durable clinical benefit meant progression-free survival longer than 6 months, and TCR features were also tested against progression-free and overall survival. In the same patients who had TCR sequencing, pretreatment tumors also underwent whole exome sequencing and RNA sequencing. Durable clinical benefit was achieved by nine patients but not by the remaining 20. Pretreatment blood TCR-seq was available for under 35 patients, at least one posttreatment blood collection was obtained for about 24 patients, and tumor TCR-seq was available for about 24 patients.

For this chain, trimming is 5 bases at the V end and 2 bases at the J end, and the number of junction bases without a gene match is 7. The CDR3 measures 16 amino acids from cysteine to phenylalanine. The only DNA kept is the CDR3, 48 bases in frame from the first base. From a lookup of the germline V gene, CDR1 and CDR2 are SGHNT and YENEEA. A cohort of about 31 patients with locally advanced or metastatic urothelial carcinoma, treated at Memorial Sloan Kettering on a trial protocol, was included. Peripheral blood mononuclear cells were collected pretreatment and during treatment, at between 1 and 8 total time points per patient. The Qiagen DNeasy Blood extraction kit was used to purify genomic DNA from total PBMCs and tumor samples. PBMCs were collected pretreatment and during treatment, and were isolated and stored as previously described. To estimate absolute template abundance from read counts, synthetic TCR analog templates were spiked into each PCR. The immunoSEQ assay was used to amplify TCRbeta CDR3 regions from genomic DNA with bias-controlled V and J gene primers. Rearranged TCRbeta segments were sequenced at approximately 20X coverage. The authors' pipeline ran thus. Clustering was used to correct sequencing errors, and CDR3s were annotated against IMGT to assign V, D and J genes. Only productive TCRbeta rearrangements were used in downstream analyses, excluding out-of-frame or stop-codon sequences. To compute clonality, Shannon entropy was normalized by the log of the number of unique productive sequences and then subtracted from one. Clones differing between time points or between blood and tumor were identified using Fisher's exact test with Benjamini-Hochberg correction, with an adjusted p below 0.01 applied as the threshold. As stored in TCRdb, this immuneACCESS dataset retains in-frame rearrangements with V and J assigned. A fraction of the clones does not appear; measured against another copy, unresolved V genes explain less than half of the discrepancy, and the remainder lacks a known reason. V and J calls and clone size are as listed in that table; D and trimming were resolved from the DNA. Within this sample are about 88,000 clones, with approximately 91% of them counted one time only. Clones ranked in the top ten supply around 10% of the sample.

Overall results and qualifications from the work: Because the sample size was small (n of about 30) and many of the analyses were exploratory, the results are meant to be hypothesis-generating. A pretreatment peripheral blood TCR clonality below the median was linked to improved progression-free and overall survival. Greater expansion of tumor-associated TCR clones in peripheral blood 3 weeks after the start of treatment was observed in patients with durable benefit (n of about 20, p = 0.022).

This clone has only a few counts. Its antigen remains undetermined. Base quality data are lacking; no much larger clone is found one base away. Sequenced here: PBMCs, sampled around atezolizumab (anti-PD-L1) treatment. This TCR derives from a man between 60 and 70 years old with urothelial cancer. The chain uses TRBV11-3 and TRBJ1-3, and TRBD1 matches 9 of the central bases. CDR3 sequence: CASSLGQGIPGNTIYF. The DNA sequence is TGTGCCAGCAGCCTAGGACAGGGGATACCTGGAAACACCATATATTTT.